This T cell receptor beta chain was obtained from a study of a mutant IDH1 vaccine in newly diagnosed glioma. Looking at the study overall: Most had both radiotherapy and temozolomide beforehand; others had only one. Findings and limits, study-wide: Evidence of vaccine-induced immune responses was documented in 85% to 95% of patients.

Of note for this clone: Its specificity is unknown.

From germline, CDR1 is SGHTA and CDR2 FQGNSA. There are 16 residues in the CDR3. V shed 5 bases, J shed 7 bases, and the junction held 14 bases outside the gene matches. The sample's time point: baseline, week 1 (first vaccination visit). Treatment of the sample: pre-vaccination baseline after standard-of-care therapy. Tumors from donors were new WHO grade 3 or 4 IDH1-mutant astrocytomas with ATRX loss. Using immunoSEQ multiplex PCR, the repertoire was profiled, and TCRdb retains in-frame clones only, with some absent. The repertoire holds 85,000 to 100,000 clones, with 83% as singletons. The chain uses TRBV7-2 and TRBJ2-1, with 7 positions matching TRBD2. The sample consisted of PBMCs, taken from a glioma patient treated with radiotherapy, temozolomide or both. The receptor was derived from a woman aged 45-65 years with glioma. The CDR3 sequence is CASSSFGVLAVNEQFF. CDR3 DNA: TGTGCCAGCAGCAGTTTCGGCGTCCTAGCGGTAAATGAGCAGTTCTTC.